The 11 T cell receptor beta chains reported below all come from one sample, sequenced in a study of cytomegalovirus exposure and HLA in healthy donors. PCR was performed using 60 Vbeta and 13 Jbeta primers. Measured with immunoSEQ multiplex PCR; TCRdb has only the in-frame clones, and not every one. The repertoire holds 150,000 or so clones, with 80% as singletons. Source material: PBMCs. The receptors originated from a man aged 18 to 35 in good health and CMV-seropositive.

This chain connects TRBV2 to TRBJ1-2; D not certain. CDR1 and CDR2 (germline): SNHLY, FYNNEI. CDR3 length: 12 residues. V was trimmed by 2 bases and J by 13 bases, leaving 14 bases between them. CDR3 region: CASSEPLRLATF. The CDR3 DNA reads as TGTGCCAGCAGTGAACCACTAAGGTTGGCCACCTTC.

The rearrangement joins TRBV4-1 to TRBJ2-2, with 8 bases lining up with TRBD2. Germline V CDR1 and CDR2: MGHRA, YSYEKL. Trimming at V came to 1 base and at J to 3 bases, leaving 7 bases not matched to a gene. This CDR3 region has 17 residues. CDR3 region: CASSQALGREDTGELFF. The CDR3 bases are TGCGCCAGCAGCCAAGCCCTCGGGAGGGAGGACACCGGGGAGCTGTTTTTT.

This clone showed up just once. Likely a read error: the CDR3 ends without its conserved phenylalanine or tryptophan. This rearrangement joins TRBV6-5 to TRBJ1-6, with D perhaps matching TRBD1 (5 bases). V was pared by 6 bases and J by 2 bases, with 8 bases between. From germline, CDR1 is MNHEY and CDR2 SVGAGI. The CDR3 is 14 amino acids. CDR3 in amino acids: CASSLQAYNSPLHL. DNA of the CDR3: TGTGCCAGCAGCCTACAGGCCTATAATTCACCCCTCCACCTT.

This rearrangement joins TRBV7-9 to TRBJ2-3; possible D gene TRBD2, 5 bases. V lost 4 bases and J 2 bases, leaving 16 bases between the germline ends. CDR3 length: 16 amino acids. In germline, CDR1 is SEHNR, CDR2 FQNEAQ (reference sequence). As DNA, the CDR3 is TGTGCCAGCAGCTCGAAGCGCCGGGGTGCCACAGATACGCAGTATTTT. Protein product: CASSSKRRGATDTQYF.

This rearrangement joins TRBV5-1 to TRBJ2-1; TRBD1 might be the D (5 bases). The CDR3 is 12 amino acids. Trimming stripped 0 bases from V and 10 bases from J, with 8 bases between. CDR1 and CDR2 (germline): SGHRS, YFSETQ. CDR3 amino acids: CASSLGTQEQFF. The CDR3 nucleotides are TGCGCCAGCAGCTTGGGGACACAGGAGCAGTTCTTC.

The J gene is TRBJ1-5, the V gene TRBV30, with a possible D match to TRBD1 (6 bases). Trimming took 1 base from V and 8 from J, leaving 12 bases between them. Germline values: CDR1 GTSNPN, CDR2 SVGIG (reference sequence). The CDR3 has 13 residues. The CDR3 here is CAWSEGEYEPQHF. The DNA for the CDR3 is TGTGCCTGGAGTGAGGGGGAGTATGAGCCCCAGCATTTT.

The chain links TRBV4-2 to TRBJ1-2; a weak D match, TRBD1 (6 bases). CDR1 is LGHNA and CDR2 is YNFKEQ in the germline V gene. CDR3 length: 16 residues. With 1 base removed from V and 2 bases from J, the gap between germline ends came to 14 bases. The CDR3 bases are TGTGCCAGCAGCCAAGGGTCCGGGGGGCCCAACTATGGCTACACCTTC. This codes for CASSQGSGGPNYGYTF.

The V gene is TRBV28, the J gene TRBJ2-7; no reliable D call. This CDR3 contains 15 residues. CDR1 and CDR2 (germline): MDHEN, SYDVKM. The germline V and J ends were trimmed by 2 bases and 0 bases, with 11 bases remaining between them. CDR3 residues: CASSLGASSSYEQYF. CDR3 sequence (DNA): TGTGCCAGCAGTTTAGGAGCGTCGAGCTCCTACGAGCAGTACTTC.

The gene calls are TRBV7-2 and TRBJ2-2, with D perhaps matching TRBD2 (5 bases). The V end was cut by 5 bases, the J end by 4 bases, with 14 bases between. This CDR3 region has 15 residues. The germline V gene has CDR1 SGHTA and CDR2 FQGNSA. Here the CDR3 DNA reads TGTGCCAGCAGCAATGGGAGATCTAGCACCGGGGAGCTGTTTTTT. Translation: CASSNGRSSTGELFF.

Comment on this clone: This sample also contains other DNA sequences that code for the same CDR3. V usage is TRBV28 and J usage is TRBJ2-1, with D maybe TRBD2 (5 bases). Germline CDR1 reads MDHEN; CDR2 reads SYDVKM. The CDR3 length is 12 residues. Trimming cost V 5 bases and J 8 bases, with 10 bases left between them. The CDR3 DNA is TGTGCCAGCAGTCCCTTGCGGGATGAGCAGTTCTTC. Translation: CASSPLRDEQFF.

The chain is built from TRBV6-1 and TRBJ2-5; TRBD2 agrees at 7 bases. The CDR3 length is 17 residues. Germline CDR1 is MNHNS and CDR2 is SASEGT. V was pared by 4 bases and J by 1 base, with 12 bases of the junction left unmatched. CDR3 nucleotide sequence: TGTGCCAGCAGTGGCTACCTAGTGGGGGGGGTCCAAGAGACCCAGTACTTC. Residues: CASSGYLVGGVQETQYF.